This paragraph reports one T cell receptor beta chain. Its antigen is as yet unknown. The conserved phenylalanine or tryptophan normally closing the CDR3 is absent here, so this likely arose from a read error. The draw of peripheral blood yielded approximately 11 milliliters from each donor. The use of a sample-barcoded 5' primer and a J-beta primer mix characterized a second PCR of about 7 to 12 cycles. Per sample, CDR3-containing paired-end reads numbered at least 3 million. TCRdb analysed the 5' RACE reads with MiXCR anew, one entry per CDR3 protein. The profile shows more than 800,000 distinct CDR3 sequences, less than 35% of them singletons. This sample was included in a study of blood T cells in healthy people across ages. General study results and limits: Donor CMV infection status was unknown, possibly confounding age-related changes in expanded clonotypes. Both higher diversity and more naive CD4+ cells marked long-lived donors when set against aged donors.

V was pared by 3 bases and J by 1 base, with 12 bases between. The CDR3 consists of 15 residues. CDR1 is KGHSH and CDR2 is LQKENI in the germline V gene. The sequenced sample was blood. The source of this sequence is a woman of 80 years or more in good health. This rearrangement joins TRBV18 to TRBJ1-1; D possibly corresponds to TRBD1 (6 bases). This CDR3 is CASSPTGQPNTEAFC. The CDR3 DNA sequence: TGTGCCAGCTCACCCACAGGACAGCCGAACACTGAAGCTTTCTGT.